This TCR beta chain was captured by sequencing in a study of Graves' ophthalmopathy and Graves' hyperthyroidism. Trimming took 2 bases from V and 3 from J; bases not matched to a gene: 9. Germline CDR1 is DFQATT and CDR2 is SNEGSKA (reference sequence). The CDR3 has 15 residues. Study outcomes and limitations: With a specificity of roughly 72% and a sensitivity of around 70%, the model predicted ophthalmopathy progression. Blood shared most expanded thyroid clonotypes above 0.001 frequency.

As to this clonotype: Its antigen remains unknown.

RNA transcripts were the source from which TCR beta CDR3 regions were amplified. HTBI primers served in a first-round RT-PCR, which a second-round multiplex PCR followed. One entry per CDR3 protein results from TCRdb running MiXCR on the multiplex PCR reads. Of around 400,000 distinct CDR3 sequences listed, around 20% are singletons. Active ophthalmopathy (CAS at least 3, NOSPECS at least 4), lasting under 3 months. Thyroid ultrasound, orbital computed tomography, TRAb, serum thyroxine and clinical symptoms formed the basis of diagnosis. The V call is TRBV20-1, the J call TRBJ2-7, with TRBD2 matching over 8 bases. Input material: peripheral blood. This TCR came from a woman aged 18-30 years with Graves' ophthalmopathy. CDR3 sequence: CSARRPSGRHYEQYF. CDR3 DNA: TGCAGTGCTAGACGCCCCAGCGGGAGACACTACGAGCAGTACTTC.